The rows below give T cell receptor beta chains drawn from one sample of a study of cytomegalovirus exposure and HLA in healthy donors. Some clones are missing from TCRdb's copy, which holds only in-frame ones; the method was immunoSEQ multiplex PCR. The top ten clones hold over 1.1% of a sample with approximately 160,000 clones, around 80% of them seen once. The sample was PBMCs. The receptors derive from a man aged 18 to 29 in good health and CMV-seronegative. Each CDR3 is given with its conserved first and last residue.

>TRBJ2-4|TRBV28
CATFRENIQYF
>TRBJ2-3|TRBV6-5
CASSYSLAGGTDTQYF
>TRBJ2-7|TRBV19
CASSWTSDLRSYEQYF
>TRBJ2-1|TRBV6-6
CASSPERNEQFF
>TRBJ2-5|TRBV14
CASSPRGQGWRETQYF
>TRBJ1-2|TRBV5-1
CASSAGRIVVTGYTF
>TRBJ2-2|TRBV2
CASRDRTGNTGELFF
>TRBJ1-5|TRBV6-1
CASSVEGGSNQPQHF
>TRBJ2-1|TRBV27
CASSLAHRTERVEFF
>TRBJ2-7|TRBV6-5
CASSFPGQTYEQYF
>TRBJ1-2|TRBV27
CASSRTGAHYGYTF
>TRBJ2-5|TRBV6-6
CASSTTTVETQYF
>TRBJ2-1|TRBV4-3
CASSQDFRPLGAYEQFF
>TRBJ1-1|TRBV6-5
CASSYQGQTEAFF
>TRBJ2-7|TRBV15
CATSRDRTGGYEQYF
>.|TRBV6-5
CASSYTGNSYEQYF
>TRBJ2-7|TRBV6-1
CASSTVGQYEQYF
>TRBJ2-1|TRBV5-4
CASSIKKRSYNEQFF
>TRBJ2-1|TRBV5-1
CASSPLAGDYNEQFF
>TRBJ2-1|TRBV7-9
CASSPRTSGALSSYNEQFF
>TRBJ2-1|TRBV27
CASSTLDSSSYNEQFF
>TRBJ2-1|TRBV4-3
CASSQLPSGVFNEQFF
>TRBJ2-7|TRBV11-3
CASSFTGYEQYF
>TRBJ2-7|TRBV11-2
CASSLTTGGWDEQYF
>TRBJ1-1|TRBV7-2
CASSADRNTEAFF
>TRBJ2-1|TRBV9
CASSISGRDGNEQFF
>TRBJ2-5|TRBV6-5
CASSYSASQETQYF
>TRBJ2-2|TRBV2
CASSWGQTNTGELFF
>TRBJ2-5|TRBV29-1
CSVEGAGPAETQYF
>TRBJ2-7|TRBV19
CASSKDRSYEQYF
>TRBJ2-3|TRBV4-3
CASSQWEGLTDTQYF
>TRBJ2-3|TRBV6-1
CASSVGTSGTDTQYF
>TRBJ2-3|TRBV28
CASIPSSGDSSTDTQYF
>TRBJ2-3|TRBV28
CASSSGQGTDTQYF
>TRBJ1-5|TRBV4-1
CASSQERIFRTGDQPQHF
>TRBJ2-7|TRBV9
CASSGGQGAEQYF
>TRBJ2-5|TRBV28
CASGPGGPDGFLETQYF
>TRBJ1-2|TRBV10-2
CASSPTQGVGGYTF
>TRBJ1-5|TRBV7-9
CASAPGQGNVGNQPQHF
>TRBJ2-7|TRBV19
CASSPATLVSYEQYF
>TRBJ2-1|TRBV28
CASNAGSLAGEYNEQFF
>TRBJ1-5|TRBV19
CASSIEAGSLYSNQPQHF
>TRBJ2-7|TRBV18
CASSPQQSDSKAYEQYF